Below, 23 T cell receptor beta chains from the same sample are listed, as sequenced in a study of blood T cells in healthy people across ages. Primers used in a second PCR of about 6 to 11 cycles were a sample-barcoded 5' primer and a J-beta primer mix. TCRdb itself ran the 5' RACE reads through MiXCR, one entry per CDR3 protein. The sample records roughly 1,500,000 distinct CDR3 sequences, 42% being singletons. The specimen was blood. All receptors derive from a woman between 18 and 29 years old in good health.

The V call is TRBV9, the J call TRBJ2-5; D is perhaps TRBD1 or TRBD2 (6 bases each). The J call is uncertain, as TRBJ2-7 better fits the DNA end. CDR3 length equals 13 residues. Germline V lookup: CDR1 SGDLS, CDR2 YYNGEE. CDR3 sequence: CASSPEGGHEQYF. The CDR3 DNA reads as TGTGCCAGCAGCCCAGAGGGGGGACACGAGCAGTACTTC.

This clonotype was detected only a few times. The V and J genes are TRBV12-3 or TRBV12-4 and TRBJ2-1; TRBD2 might be the D (5 bases). Trimming removed 7 bases at V and 6 bases at J, with 13 bases between. CDR3 size: 13 residues. Here the CDR3 DNA reads TGTGCCAGCACCCCCGGTCGGGGCAATGAGCAGTTCTTC. The encoded protein is CASTPGRGNEQFF.

This clonotype appeared a few times. The chain links TRBV4-1 to TRBJ2-1, with D maybe TRBD2 (5 bases). Germline V CDR1 and CDR2: MGHRA, YSYEKL. The CDR3 spans 16 residues. V dropped 0 bases and J dropped 1 base, with 10 bases sitting between them. For the CDR3, the DNA is TGCGCCAGCAGCCAAGACGAGACGGGATCCTACAATGAGCAGTTCTTC. It yields the protein CASSQDETGSYNEQFF.

The chain uses TRBV7-9 and TRBJ1-2, with D uncertain. Germline CDR1 reads SEHNR; CDR2 reads FQNEAQ (reference sequence). Trimming removed 1 base from V and 7 bases from J, with 7 bases in between. The CDR3 extends over 12 amino acids. Here the CDR3 reads CASSLGLVGYTF. The DNA for the CDR3 is TGTGCCAGCAGCTTAGGTTTGGTTGGCTACACCTTC.

V and J are TRBV4-2 and TRBJ2-2; 11 bases are a match to TRBD2. The CDR3 has 16 amino acids. Germline CDR1 reads LGHNA; CDR2 reads YNFKEQ. V lost 1 base, J lost 5 bases, and 3 bases stayed unmatched. CDR3 sequence reads: CASSQVAGGRTGELFF. The CDR3, as DNA: TGTGCCAGCAGCCAAGTAGCGGGGGGGCGGACCGGGGAGCTGTTTTTT.

The rearrangement uses TRBV4-1 and TRBJ1-5; D is ambiguous. CDR1 is MGHRA and CDR2 is YSYEKL in the germline V gene. The CDR3 has 18 amino acids. Trimming took off 1 base at V and 0 bases at J, with 16 bases between the two ends. The CDR3 loop is CASSQGAGQPYSNQPQHF. As DNA, the CDR3 is TGCGCCAGCAGCCAAGGCGCAGGCCAACCTTATAGCAATCAGCCCCAGCATTTT.

The chain links TRBV5-1 to TRBJ1-1; 8 bases match TRBD1. The V gene end was trimmed by 3 bases and the J gene end by 0 bases; junction bases not matched to a gene: 7. Germline CDR1 and CDR2: SGHRS and YFSETQ. The CDR3 contains 16 residues. In nucleotides, the CDR3 is TGCGCCAGCAGCTGGAAGACAGGGGCTATGAACACTGAAGCTTTCTTT. The encoded protein is CASSWKTGAMNTEAFF.

The chain couples TRBV28 to TRBJ2-4; perhaps D is TRBD1 or TRBD2 (6 bases each). Germline V CDR1 and CDR2: MDHEN, SYDVKM. With 9 bases removed from V and 2 bases from J, the gap between germline ends came to 17 bases. The length of the CDR3 is 15 residues. Here the CDR3 reads CASLPWGASKNIQYF. In DNA form, the CDR3 reads TGTGCCAGTCTCCCTTGGGGGGCCTCCAAAAACATTCAGTACTTC.

This clonotype was observed at least ten times. The V gene is TRBV21-1, the J gene TRBJ2-5; the D call TRBD1 from the table was never checked on the DNA. TRBV21-1 is a pseudogene. This CDR3 is built from 17 residues. The CDR3 loop reads CASTPRGIAGNQETQYF. The CDR3 bases are TGTGCCAGCACCCCAAGGGGTATTGCGGGGAACCAAGAGACCCAGTACTTC.

Notes on this clonotype: A much larger clone differs by one base, so this may be a read error. The chain couples TRBV5-1 to TRBJ2-7; maybe TRBD2 (5 bases). Germline values: CDR1 SGHRS, CDR2 YFSETQ. The CDR3 runs to 13 residues. V was shortened by 4 bases and J by 6 bases, with 14 bases between the two germline ends. CDR3 region: CASSVDSTTEQYF. CDR3 nucleotides: TGCGCCAGCAGCGTGGACTCTACCACCGAGCAGTACTTC. Full variable domain (missing parts from reference TRBV5-1 and TRBJ2-7): KAGVTQTPRYLIKTRGQQVTLSCSPISGHRSVSWYQQTPGQGLQFLFEYFSETQRNKGNFPGRFSGRQFSNSRSEMNVSTLELGDSALYLCASSVDSTTEQYFGPGTRLTVT.

The CDR3 nucleotides are TGTGCCAGCAGTGGAGTAGAGACCCAGTACTTC. It specifies CASSGVETQYF. The chain recombines TRBV2 with TRBJ2-7, with unresolved D. The J call is in doubt because the DNA end fits TRBJ2-5 better. Per germline, CDR1 SNHLY and CDR2 FYNNEI. The CDR3 totals 11 residues.

The gene calls are TRBV10-3 and TRBJ2-5, with 9 bases lining up with TRBD1. Unmatched junction bases numbered 17, after V lost 10 bases and J lost 11 bases. Per the germline V gene, CDR1 is ENHRY and CDR2 is SYGVKD. This CDR3 is 14 amino acids long. The CDR3 coding sequence is TGTGCCAGCGGGCGGGACAGGGAGTACAATGAGCAGTACTTC. The encoded protein is CASGRDREYNEQYF.

This clonotype was seen a few times. The chain links TRBV29-1 to TRBJ1-1, with a possible D match to TRBD1 (5 bases). This CDR3 spans 11 amino acids. V lost 8 bases to trimming and J lost 5 bases, with 12 bases between them. In germline, CDR1 is SQVTM, CDR2 ANQGSEA. The CDR3 nucleotides are TGCAGCTTATGGGGGGGGACTGAAGCTTTCTTT. Translated: CSLWGGTEAFF.

This clonotype came up a few times. V gene TRBV20-1 combines with J gene TRBJ2-1, with 10 bases matching TRBD2. Germline values: CDR1 DFQATT, CDR2 SNEGSKA (reference sequence). The ends lost 3 bases at V and 6 bases at J; junction bases unmatched: 8. This CDR3 spans 15 amino acids. The CDR3 loop reads CSASTASGSSNEQFF. CDR3 bases: TGCAGTGCTAGTACCGCTAGCGGGAGTTCCAATGAGCAGTTCTTC.

CDR3 sequence reads: CASGRQGTSLNEQFF. The CDR3 region has the DNA TGCGCCAGCGGGAGGCAAGGGACTAGCTTGAATGAGCAGTTCTTC. The genes are TRBV4-1 and TRBJ2-1, with TRBD2 matching 9 bases. Germline V gene sequence: CDR1 MGHRA, CDR2 YSYEKL. V trimming: 8 bases; J trimming: 7 bases; junction bases outside the gene matches: 12. This CDR3 has 15 residues.

This clonotype was picked up a small number of times. The CDR3 bases are TGTGCCAGCAGCCCACGGATTGAAGTAGGGGAGCAGTACTTC. Protein product: CASSPRIEVGEQYF. The chain uses TRBV12-3 or TRBV12-4 and TRBJ2-7; no clear D. V gave up 6 bases and J gave up 7 bases, with 19 bases separating them. The CDR3 covers 14 residues.

The chain couples TRBV24-1 to TRBJ2-7; D possibly corresponds to TRBD1 (6 bases). Trimming removed 3 bases from V and 7 bases from J, with 18 bases in between. The CDR3 is 15 amino acids. Germline V gene data show CDR1 as KGHDR and CDR2 as SFDVKD. The CDR3 loop reads CATSDGGGRYNEQYF. In DNA form, the CDR3 reads TGTGCCACCAGTGATGGTGGGGGCCGGTACAATGAGCAGTACTTC.

DNA of the CDR3: TGCAGCGTTGAACTGGGAGGTGGAGATACGCAGTATTTT. Translation: CSVELGGGDTQYF. The V and J genes are TRBV29-1 and TRBJ2-3, with D maybe TRBD2 (6 bases). Trimming left V 2 bases short and J 5 bases short, with 11 bases between. Germline lookup yields CDR1 SQVTM and CDR2 ANQGSEA. The CDR3 is made up of 13 amino acids.

This clonotype was picked up one time. The chain couples TRBV15 to TRBJ2-7, with D unclear. Germline values: CDR1 LNHNV, CDR2 YYDKDF (reference sequence). V was trimmed by 1 base and J by 2 bases, leaving 9 bases between them. This CDR3 is built from 14 residues. CDR3 nucleotide sequence: TGTGCCACCAGCAGAGTGGCAGGCACCTACGAGCAGTACTTC. Amino acid sequence: CATSRVAGTYEQYF.

V is TRBV3-1 and J is TRBJ2-3, with D perhaps matching TRBD1 (6 bases). V was pared by 2 bases and J by 10 bases, with 10 bases between. The CDR3 is 12 amino acids. Germline CDR1 is LGHDT and CDR2 is YNNKEL (reference sequence). This CDR3 is CASSQKDRAQYF. The CDR3, as DNA: TGTGCCAGCAGCCAAAAGGACAGAGCGCAGTATTTT.

This clonotype was recorded only once. The chain carries TRBV6-4 and TRBJ2-3; the match to TRBD1 covers 7 bases. This CDR3 spans 13 amino acids. The germline CDR1 and CDR2 sequences are MRHNA and SNTAGT. The V gene end was trimmed by 4 bases and the J gene end by 6 bases; junction bases not matched to a gene: 4. The CDR3 DNA reads TGTGCCAGCAGTGTAACAGGGGAGGATACGCAGTATTTT. Translation gives CASSVTGEDTQYF.

As for this clonotype: Compared with germline, one end of the junction differs, possibly owing to a read error. V usage is TRBV18 and J usage is TRBJ1-6, with 9 bases aligning to TRBD1. Germline V gene lookup returns CDR1 KGHSH and CDR2 LQKENI. There are 14 residues in the CDR3. The CDR3 DNA reads as TGTGTCAGCTCACCGGGACAGGGTTTTTCACCCCTCCACTTT. It encodes CVSSPGQGFSPLHF.

The chain links TRBV6-1 to TRBJ2-4; possible D gene TRBD2, 6 bases. TRBJ2-7 matches the DNA end more closely, so the J call is doubtful. The germline V gene has CDR1 MNHNS and CDR2 SASEGT. The CDR3 is made up of 14 amino acids. CDR3 protein: CASSGFGGSGEQYF. The CDR3, as DNA: TGTGCCAGCAGTGGCTTCGGGGGTTCGGGCGAGCAGTACTTC.